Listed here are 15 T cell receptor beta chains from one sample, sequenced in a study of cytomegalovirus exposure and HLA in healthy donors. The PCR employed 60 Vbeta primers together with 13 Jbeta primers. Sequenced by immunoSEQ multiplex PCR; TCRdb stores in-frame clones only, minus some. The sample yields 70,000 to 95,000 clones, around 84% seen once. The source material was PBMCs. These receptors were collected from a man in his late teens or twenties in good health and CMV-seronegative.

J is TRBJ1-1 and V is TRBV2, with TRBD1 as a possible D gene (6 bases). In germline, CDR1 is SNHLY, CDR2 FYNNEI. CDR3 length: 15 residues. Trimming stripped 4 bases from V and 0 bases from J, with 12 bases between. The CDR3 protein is CASSAPGHMNTEAFF. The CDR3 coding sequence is TGTGCCAGCAGTGCTCCGGGACACATGAACACTGAAGCTTTCTTT.

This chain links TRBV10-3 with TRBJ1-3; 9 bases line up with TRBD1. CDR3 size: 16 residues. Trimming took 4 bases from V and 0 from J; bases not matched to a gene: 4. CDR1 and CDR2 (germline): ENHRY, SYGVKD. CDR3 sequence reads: CAISGGQGTSGNTIYF. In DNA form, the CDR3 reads TGTGCCATCAGTGGGGGACAGGGAACCTCTGGAAACACCATATATTTT.

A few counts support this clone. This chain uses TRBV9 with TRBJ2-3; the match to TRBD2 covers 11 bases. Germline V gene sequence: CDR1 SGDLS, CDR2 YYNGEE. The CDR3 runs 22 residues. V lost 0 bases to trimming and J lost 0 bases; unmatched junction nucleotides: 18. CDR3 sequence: CASSVGSYSSGGPTSSTDTQYF. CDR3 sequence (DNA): TGTGCCAGCAGCGTAGGAAGTTACTCTAGCGGGGGGCCCACCTCTAGCACAGATACGCAGTATTTT.

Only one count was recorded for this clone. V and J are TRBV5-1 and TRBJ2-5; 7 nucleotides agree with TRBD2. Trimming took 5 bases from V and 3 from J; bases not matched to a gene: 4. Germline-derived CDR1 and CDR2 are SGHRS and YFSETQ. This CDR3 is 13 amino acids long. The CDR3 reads CASSTSGEETQYF. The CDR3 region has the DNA TGCGCCAGCAGTACCAGCGGGGAAGAGACCCAGTACTTC.

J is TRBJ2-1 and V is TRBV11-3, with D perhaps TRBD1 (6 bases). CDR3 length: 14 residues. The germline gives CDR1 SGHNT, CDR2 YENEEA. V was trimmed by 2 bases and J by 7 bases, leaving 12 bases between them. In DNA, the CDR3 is TGTGCCAGCAGCTTAATGGGGGCGCGTAATGAGCAGTTCTTC. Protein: CASSLMGARNEQFF.

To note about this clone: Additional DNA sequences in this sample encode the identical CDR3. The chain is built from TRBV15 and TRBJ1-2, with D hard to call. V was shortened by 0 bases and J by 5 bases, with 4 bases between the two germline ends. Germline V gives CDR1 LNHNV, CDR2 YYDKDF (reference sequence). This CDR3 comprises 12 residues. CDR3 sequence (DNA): TGTGCCACCAGCAGAGACAGATATGGCTACACCTTC. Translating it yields CATSRDRYGYTF. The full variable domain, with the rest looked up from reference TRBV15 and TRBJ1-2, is DAMVIQNPRYQVTQFGKPVTLSCSQTLNHNVMYWYQQKSSQAPKLLFHYYDKDFNNEADTPDNFQSRRPNTSFCFLDIRSPGLGDTAMYLCATSRDRYGYTFGSGTRLTVV.

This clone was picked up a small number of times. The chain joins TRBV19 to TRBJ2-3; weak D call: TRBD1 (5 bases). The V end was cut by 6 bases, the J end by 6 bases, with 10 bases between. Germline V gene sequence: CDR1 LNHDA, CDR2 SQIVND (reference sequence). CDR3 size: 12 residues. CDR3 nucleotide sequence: TGTGCCAGTAGCCGCAGGGTGGATACGCAGTATTTT. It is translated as CASSRRVDTQYF.

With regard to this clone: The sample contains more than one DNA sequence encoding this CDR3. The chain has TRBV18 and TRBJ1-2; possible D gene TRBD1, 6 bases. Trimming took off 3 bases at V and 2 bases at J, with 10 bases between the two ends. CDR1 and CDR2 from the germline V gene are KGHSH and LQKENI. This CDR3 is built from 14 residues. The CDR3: CASSPATGNYGYTF. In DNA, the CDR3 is TGTGCCAGCTCACCGGCGACAGGCAACTATGGCTACACCTTC.

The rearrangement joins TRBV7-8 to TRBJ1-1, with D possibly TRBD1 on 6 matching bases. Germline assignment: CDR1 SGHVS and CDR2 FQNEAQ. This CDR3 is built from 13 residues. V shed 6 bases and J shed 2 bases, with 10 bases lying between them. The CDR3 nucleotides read TGTGCCAGCAGGCCGGGACAAAACACTGAAGCTTTCTTT. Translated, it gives CASRPGQNTEAFF.

The CDR3: CASSLDRAGNIQYF. The CDR3 coding sequence is TGTGCCAGCAGCTTGGACAGGGCGGGAAACATTCAGTACTTC. The chain carries TRBV6-5 and TRBJ2-4; 8 bases agree with TRBD1. V was clipped by 6 bases and J by 6 bases; unmatched bases: 7. Per germline, CDR1 MNHEY and CDR2 SVGAGI. The CDR3 runs to 14 residues.

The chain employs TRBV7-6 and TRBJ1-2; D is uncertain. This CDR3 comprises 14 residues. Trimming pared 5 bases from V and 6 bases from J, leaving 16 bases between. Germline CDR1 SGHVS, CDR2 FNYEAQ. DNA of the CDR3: TGTGCCAGCAGCGCCCTGCCCCGGGTGGATGGCTACACCTTC. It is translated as CASSALPRVDGYTF.

In nucleotides, the CDR3 is TGTGCCAGCAGTACAGGGAATCTCTCACCCCTCCACTTT. It specifies CASSTGNLSPLHF. V and J are TRBV7-6 and TRBJ1-6, with a weak D call TRBD1 (6 bases). Germline V lookup: CDR1 SGHVS, CDR2 FNYEAQ. Trimming took off 6 bases at V and 10 bases at J, with 13 bases between the two ends. The CDR3 runs 13 residues.

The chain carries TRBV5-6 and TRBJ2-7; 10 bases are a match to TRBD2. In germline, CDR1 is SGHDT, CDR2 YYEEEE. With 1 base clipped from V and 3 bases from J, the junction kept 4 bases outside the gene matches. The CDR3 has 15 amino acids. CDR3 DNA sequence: TGTGCCAGCAGCTTGTTTCTAGCGGGGGTCTACGAGCAGTACTTC. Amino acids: CASSLFLAGVYEQYF.

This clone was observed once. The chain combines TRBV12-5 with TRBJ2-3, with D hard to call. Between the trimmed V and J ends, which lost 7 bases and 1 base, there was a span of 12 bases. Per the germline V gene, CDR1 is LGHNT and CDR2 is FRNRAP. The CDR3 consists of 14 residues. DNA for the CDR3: TGTGCTAGTGCCCTGCGAGTCGGCACAGATACGCAGTATTTT. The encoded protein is CASALRVGTDTQYF.

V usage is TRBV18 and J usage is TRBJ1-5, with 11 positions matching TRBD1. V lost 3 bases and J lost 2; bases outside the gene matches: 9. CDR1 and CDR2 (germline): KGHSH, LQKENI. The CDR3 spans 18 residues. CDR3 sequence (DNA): TGTGCCAGCTCACCCACCGGACAGGGGGCAGAAGGCAATCAGCCCCAGCATTTT. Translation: CASSPTGQGAEGNQPQHF. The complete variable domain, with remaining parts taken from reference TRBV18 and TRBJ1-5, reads NAGVMQNPRHLVRRRGQEARLRCSPMKGHSHVYWYRQLPEEGLKFMVYLQKENIIDESGMPKERFSAEFPKEGPSILRIQQVVRGDSAAYFCASSPTGQGAEGNQPQHFGDGTRLSIL.